This TCR beta chain originates from a study of shared clonotypes between healthy human individuals. The study's findings and limits: Only blood samples were collected, and tissue repertoires likely differ. In having few donors, the study represented limited genetic and exposure-history diversity. The study found lower generation probabilities in non-shared clonotypes than in those shared by all four donors.

CDR1 and CDR2 from the germline V gene are SEHNR and FQNEAQ (reference sequence). The CDR3 covers 17 residues. V lost 5 bases, J lost 6 bases, and 11 bases stayed unmatched. Assay used: immunoSEQ multiplex PCR; TCRdb lists only in-frame clones, some missing. The top ten clones hold approximately 1.8% of a sample with 600,000 to 750,000 clones, about two thirds of them seen once. To note about this clone: Antigen: not known.

The sequencing sample was made of memory CD4+ T cells sorted from blood. Subset in this sample: CD45RA-negative fraction. The rearrangement uses TRBV7-9 and TRBJ2-3, with 13 nucleotides matching TRBD2. This TCR was recovered from a woman in her 30s in good health. The CDR3 spells CASSPNPGLAGPDTQYF. For the CDR3, the DNA is TGTGCCAGCAGCCCGAACCCGGGACTAGCGGGACCGGATACGCAGTATTTT.